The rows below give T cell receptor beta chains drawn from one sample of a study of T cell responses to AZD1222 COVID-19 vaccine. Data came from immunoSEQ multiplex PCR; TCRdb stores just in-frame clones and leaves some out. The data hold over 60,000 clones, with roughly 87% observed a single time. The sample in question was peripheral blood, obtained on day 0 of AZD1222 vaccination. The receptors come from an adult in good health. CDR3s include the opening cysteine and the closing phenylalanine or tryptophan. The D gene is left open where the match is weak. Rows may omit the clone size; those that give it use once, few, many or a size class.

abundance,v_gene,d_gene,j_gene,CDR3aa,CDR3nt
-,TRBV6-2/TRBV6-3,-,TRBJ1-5,CASSLTGAQHF,TGTGCCAGCAGCCTAACAGGAGCCCAGCATTTT
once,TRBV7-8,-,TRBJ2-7,CASSRGAGYGEQYF,TGTGCCAGCAGCCGAGGGGCAGGATACGGCGAGCAGTACTTC
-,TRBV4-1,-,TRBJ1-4,CASSQPQQREKLFF,TGCGCCAGCAGCCAACCCCAGCAGCGGGAAAAACTGTTTTTT
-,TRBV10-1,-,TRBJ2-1,CASSERAYNEQFF,TGCGCCAGCAGTGAGAGGGCTTACAATGAGCAGTTCTTC
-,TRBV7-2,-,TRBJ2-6,CASSYKGGSGANVLTF,TGTGCCAGCAGCTACAAAGGGGGCTCTGGGGCCAACGTCCTGACTTTC
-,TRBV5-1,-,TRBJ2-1,CASTQVGSGDEQFF,TGCGCCAGCACTCAAGTGGGTAGCGGCGATGAGCAGTTCTTC
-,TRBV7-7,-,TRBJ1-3,CASRLGGRASGNTIYF,TGTGCCAGCAGGTTAGGAGGGCGCGCCTCTGGAAACACCATATATTTT
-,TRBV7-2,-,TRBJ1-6,CASSLSGTYNSPLHF,TGTGCCAGCAGCTTATCGGGCACCTATAATTCACCCCTCCACTTT
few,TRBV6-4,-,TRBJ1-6,CASRDTSYNSPLHF,TGTGCCAGTAGGGACACCTCCTATAATTCACCCCTCCACTTT
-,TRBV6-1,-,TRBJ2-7,CASSERVEGGYEQYF,TGTGCCAGCAGTGAAAGAGTTGAGGGCGGCTACGAGCAGTACTTC
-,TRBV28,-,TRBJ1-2,CASSSGHPNYGYTF,TGTGCCAGCAGTTCCGGTCATCCTAACTATGGCTACACCTTC
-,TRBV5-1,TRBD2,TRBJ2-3,CASSRGTSGGTTDTQYF,TGCGCCAGCAGCCGTGGGACTAGCGGGGGGACCACAGATACGCAGTATTTT
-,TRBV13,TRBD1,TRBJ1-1,CASSWGTGGASLLSEAFF,TGTGCCAGCAGCTGGGGGACAGGGGGCGCGTCCTTACTCTCTGAAGCTTTCTTT
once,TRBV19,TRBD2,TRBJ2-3,CASAMGGTDTQYF,TGTGCCAGCGCGATGGGGGGGACAGATACGCAGTATTTT
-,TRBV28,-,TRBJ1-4,CASSLQGVRNEKLFF,TGTGCCAGCAGTCTCCAAGGGGTCCGTAATGAAAAACTGTTTTTT
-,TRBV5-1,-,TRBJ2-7,CASSLLDRGFSYEQYF,TGCGCCAGCTCGCTTTTGGACAGAGGTTTCTCCTACGAGCAGTACTTC
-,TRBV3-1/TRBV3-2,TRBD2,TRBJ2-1,CASSQEGLGLAGSHNEQFF,TGTGCCAGCAGCCAAGAGGGGTTGGGCCTAGCGGGGTCCCACAATGAGCAGTTCTTC
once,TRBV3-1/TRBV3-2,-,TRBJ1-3,CASSQDFSGIGGYSGNTIYF,TGTGCCAGCAGCCAAGACTTTTCGGGGATTGGGGGATACTCTGGAAACACCATATATTTT
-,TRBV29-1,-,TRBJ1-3,CSVASPTLSGNTIYF,TGCAGCGTCGCCAGCCCGACTCTCTCTGGAAACACCATATATTTT
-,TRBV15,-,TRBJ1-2,CATSRDVGNSYGYTF,TGTGCCACCAGCAGAGATGTTGGGAACAGCTATGGCTACACCTTC
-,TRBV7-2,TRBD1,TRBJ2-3,CASSLWTGGRDTQYF,TGTGCCAGCAGCTTATGGACAGGGGGAAGAGATACGCAGTATTTT
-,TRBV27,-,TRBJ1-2,CASSPLTELLWGYTF,TGTGCCAGCAGTCCTCTGACAGAGCTGCTATGGGGCTACACCTTC
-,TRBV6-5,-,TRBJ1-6,CASTIATYNSPLHF,TGTGCCAGTACTATAGCCACCTATAATTCACCCCTCCACTTT
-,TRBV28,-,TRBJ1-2,CASSKGAGLYGYTF,TGTGCCAGCAGTAAAGGCGCAGGGCTCTATGGCTACACCTTC
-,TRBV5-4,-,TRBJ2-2,CASSLRGFNGELFF,TGTGCCAGCAGCTTGCGGGGCTTCAACGGGGAGCTGTTTTTT
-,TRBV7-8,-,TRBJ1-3,CASSPINREGNTIYF,TGTGCCAGCAGCCCAATTAACAGGGAGGGAAACACCATATATTTT
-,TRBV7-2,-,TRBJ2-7,CASSRTQGRGDSYEQYF,TGTGCCAGCAGCCGTACGCAGGGGAGGGGAGATTCCTACGAGCAGTACTTC
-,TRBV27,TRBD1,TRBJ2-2,CASSQGTGANTGELFF,TGTGCCAGCAGTCAAGGGACAGGGGCGAACACCGGGGAGCTGTTTTTT
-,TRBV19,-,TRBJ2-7,CASSIARGHEQYF,TGTGCCAGTAGTATAGCCAGGGGCCACGAGCAGTACTTC
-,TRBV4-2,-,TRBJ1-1,CASSQWGTEAFF,TGTGCCAGCAGCCAATGGGGCACTGAAGCTTTCTTT
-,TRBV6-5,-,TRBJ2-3,CASSYPHGLTTDTQYF,TGTGCCAGCAGTTACCCGCACGGGCTGACCACAGATACGCAGTATTTT
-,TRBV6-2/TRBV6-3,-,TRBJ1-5,CASSYSDNQPQHF,TGTGCCAGCAGTTACTCGGACAATCAGCCCCAGCATTTT
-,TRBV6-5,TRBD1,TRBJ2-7,CASSSAGTGAREQYF,TGTGCCAGCAGTTCCGCCGGGACAGGGGCACGGGAGCAGTACTTC
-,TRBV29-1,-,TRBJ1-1,CSVNSGRWAEAFF,TGCAGTGTGAACTCCGGCCGATGGGCTGAAGCTTTCTTT
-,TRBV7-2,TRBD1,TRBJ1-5,CASSFRGTGGQQPQHF,TGTGCCAGCAGCTTCCGGGGGACAGGGGGCCAACAGCCCCAGCATTTT
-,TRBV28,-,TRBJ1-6,CASSLSQINSPLHF,TGTGCCAGCAGTTTATCACAGATTAATTCACCCCTCCACTTT
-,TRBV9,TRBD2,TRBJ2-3,CASSVTGGGTDTQYF,TGTGCCAGCAGCGTCACGGGGGGAGGAACAGATACGCAGTATTTT
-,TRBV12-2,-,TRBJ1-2,CASRLRGLGYTF,TGTGCAAGTCGGCTTCGGGGCCTTGGCTACACCTTC
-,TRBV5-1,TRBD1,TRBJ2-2,CASSTTGGYGELFF,TGCGCCAGCAGCACAACAGGGGGCTACGGGGAGCTGTTTTTT
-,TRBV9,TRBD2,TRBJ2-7,CASSVDPAGGSYEQYF,TGTGCCAGCAGCGTCGACCCGGCGGGGGGATCCTACGAGCAGTACTTC
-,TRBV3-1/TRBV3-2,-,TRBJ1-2,CASSQGTVNYGYTF,TGTGCCAGCAGCCAGGGTACAGTTAACTATGGCTACACCTTC
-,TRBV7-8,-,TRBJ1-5,CASSLGASSNQPQHF,TGTGCCAGCAGCCTAGGGGCTAGTAGCAATCAGCCCCAGCATTTT
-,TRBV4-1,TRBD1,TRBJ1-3,CASSPWDSSGNTIYF,TGCGCCAGCAGCCCCTGGGACAGCTCTGGAAACACCATATATTTT
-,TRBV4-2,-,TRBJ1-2,CASSPIDRLTNYGYTF,TGTGCCAGCAGCCCAATCGACAGGCTCACTAACTATGGCTACACCTTC
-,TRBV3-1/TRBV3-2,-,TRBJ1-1,CASSQDPLLANTEAFF,TGTGCCAGCAGCCAAGATCCGCTCCTAGCGAACACTGAAGCTTTCTTT
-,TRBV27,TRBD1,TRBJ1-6,CASSLRGTGVGNSPLHF,TGTGCCAGCAGTTTGAGAGGGACAGGGGTTGGAAATTCACCCCTCCACTTT
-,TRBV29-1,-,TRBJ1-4,CSVPSQGRSEKLFF,TGCAGCGTACCCTCCCAGGGGAGAAGTGAAAAACTGTTTTTT